This TCR beta chain comes out of a study of cytomegalovirus exposure and HLA in healthy donors. Germline CDR1 and CDR2: MGHRA and YSYEKL. The J segment lost 2 bases and the V segment lost 0 bases, leaving 10 bases of the junction unmatched. CDR3 length equals 18 residues. The PCR used 60 Vbeta and 13 Jbeta primers. Assay: immunoSEQ multiplex PCR; the TCRdb copy retains only in-frame clones and omits some. The sample lists some 240,000 clones; approximately 91% were seen once. The TCR originated in a girl aged 2-10 years in good health and CMV-seronegative. The chain is built from TRBV4-1 and TRBJ2-3, with 8 bases lining up with TRBD1. Sequences were obtained from PBMCs. DNA of the CDR3: TGCGCCAGCAGCCAAGAGAGTCCCCGGACAGGGTACACAGATACGCAGTATTTT. This gives the protein CASSQESPRTGYTDTQYF.